This T cell receptor beta chain came from a study of blood T cell repertoires in COVID-19 (dated by TCRdb to between 2020 and 2021). Notes on the research overall: The collaborator samples originated in the United States, Italy and Spain and spanned the acute and convalescent phases of COVID-19. The material from the prospective study consisted of cDNA or gDNA derived from T cells, B-cell-depleted T cells, or PBMCs. Deeply sampled blood TCRbeta repertoires from subjects exposed to, actively infected with, or recovered from COVID-19 were included in the dataset. The repertoires were made available in a free public database intended to serve as a resource for research on the immune response to SARS-CoV-2. Samples came from the ongoing ImmuneRACE study (first 160 participants) plus 1,254 subjects from 6 global collaborators. Nearly every sample came with metadata listing a de-identified subject ID, COVID-19 status, age in years and sex. Where available, HLA class I and class II types were obtained from metadata supplied by the sample provider rather than from assay-based typing.

V was cut back by 2 bases and J by 7 bases, leaving a gap of 12 bases between them. Based on the germline V gene (reference sequence), the CDR1 and CDR2 sequences are MNHNY and SVGAGI. The CDR3 contains 13 residues, cysteine and phenylalanine counted. Only the CDR3 part of the read is kept: 39 bases, read in frame from the first base. At one collaborating source in Seattle, patients were enrolled during active infection and were followed longitudinally through the course of disease. Each collaborating institution followed its own protocols to collect whole blood in K2EDTA tubes. Collaborator samples were shipped for TCRbeta analysis as frozen whole blood, isolated PBMCs, or DNA extracted from either sample type. The immunoSEQ Assay, a bias-controlled multiplex PCR, was used to amplify TCRbeta CDR3 regions from genomic DNA. The study's processing was this. Within the assay, amplification of reference gene primers was used to estimate how many nucleated cells each sample contained. Sequence reads were collapsed and filtered to measure the absolute abundance of every unique TCRbeta CDR3 rearrangement. For each sample, productive Simpson clonality was calculated as the square root of Simpson's diversity index across productive rearrangements. Imported from immuneACCESS, the table was reduced by TCRdb to in-frame sequences with V and J called. These copies leave out some clones; in studies compared against another copy, an unresolved V gene accounts for under half, and the cause of the remainder is not known. V, J and clone size reflect that table, while D and trimming were determined from the DNA. The sample table records a few hundred thousand clones; 86% of these occur just once. Roughly 13% of the sample belongs to the ten largest clones.

For this clone: Its antigen is unknown. No base qualities exist here, and no much larger clone lies one base off it.

What the work shows at the level of the full study, not this receptor alone: Clinical and demographic metadata were provided uncurated, with the amount varying by source and participant.

Material for sequencing was peripheral blood. Recombination linked TRBV6-6 to TRBJ2-7; a tentative D match to TRBD2 spans 6 bases. This sequence originates from a woman aged 70-85 years with COVID-19, enrolled during active disease. The base sequence is TGTGCCAGCAGTTACGGGGACGGAGGGGAGCAGTACTTC. Translated, this is CASSYGDGGEQYF.